This paragraph covers one T cell receptor (beta chain) sequence. Its antigen is not identified. MiXCR was run by TCRdb on the reads, yielding one entry per CDR3 protein. Among some 680,000 distinct CDR3 sequences, approximately 34% were seen once, and the ten largest hold more than 2.5%. These data are taken from a study of T cell repertoires in cytomegalovirus infection. About the study: Based on public TCR beta signatures, there were indications of CMV infection and of a matching HLA type.

The study's findings and limits: CMV carriers having the relevant HLA were flagged by cumulative public TCR beta family frequency. HLA-C-restricted, CMV-specific TCR beta clonotypes were dominant ex vivo.

Germline V gene data show CDR1 as KGHSH and CDR2 as LQKENI. The CDR3 loop spans 17 amino acids. Deletions cut 3 bases from V and 3 bases from J, with 18 bases between. The receptor was derived from a human donor in good health (CMV status not recorded). Some clones in this sample may be carry-over from other donors' samples. The chain links TRBV18 to TRBJ2-1; possibly TRBD2 for D (5 bases). The sequencing sample was made of PBMCs. The CDR3 DNA follows: TGTGCCAGCTCACCCTTCCAGTTAGACGGGAACTACAATGAGCAGTTCTTC. It is translated as CASSPFQLDGNYNEQFF. Variable domain in full (rest from reference TRBV18 and TRBJ2-1): NAGVMQNPRHLVRRRGQEARLRCSPMKGHSHVYWYRQLPEEGLKFMVYLQKENIIDESGMPKERFSAEFPKEGPSILRIQQVVRGDSAAYFCASSPFQLDGNYNEQFFGPGTRLTVL.